A selection of T cell receptor beta chains follows, all from one sample in a study of blood T cell repertoires in COVID-19. Sequencing used immunoSEQ multiplex PCR; TCRdb keeps in-frame clones, though not all of them. The repertoire holds over 95,000 clones, with about 85% as singletons. The sample taken for sequencing was peripheral blood. Receptor source: a man aged 35-49 years with acute or convalescent COVID-19. Each CDR3 is given without its conserved first and last residue. A row's size may be missing; if present it is once, few, many or a size class.

NA TRBV5-1 ASSDSGTWETQY
NA TRBV5-1 ASSPDINYGYT
NA TRBV11-3 ASSLDTGLVGRTGELF
once TRBV28 ASSFEAYEQY
NA TRBV7-2 ASSPFGRTGENLRLF
NA TRBV10-1 ASSGGTGAYEQY
NA TRBV19 ASKETGLEGYT
NA TRBV5-8 ASSGRQGAGYT
few TRBV4-3 ASSQERVSNTGELF
NA TRBV15 ATSSGTGASNEQF
NA TRBV11-2 ASSLDPNTDGGPNQPQH
NA TRBV10-3 AIRSGTSGGQFTDTQY
NA TRBV3-1/TRBV3-2 ASSRSEGYTEAF
NA TRBV3-1/TRBV3-2 ASSQPYTSGGTDTQY
NA TRBV9 ASSVARTGSTGELF
NA TRBV9 ASSVGWATNQPQH
NA TRBV18 ASSTGRGSGNTIY
NA TRBV6-5 AGRIGNTIY
NA TRBV3-1/TRBV3-2 ASSLLAGGLVDTQY
NA TRBV19 ASSLQDRGKAF